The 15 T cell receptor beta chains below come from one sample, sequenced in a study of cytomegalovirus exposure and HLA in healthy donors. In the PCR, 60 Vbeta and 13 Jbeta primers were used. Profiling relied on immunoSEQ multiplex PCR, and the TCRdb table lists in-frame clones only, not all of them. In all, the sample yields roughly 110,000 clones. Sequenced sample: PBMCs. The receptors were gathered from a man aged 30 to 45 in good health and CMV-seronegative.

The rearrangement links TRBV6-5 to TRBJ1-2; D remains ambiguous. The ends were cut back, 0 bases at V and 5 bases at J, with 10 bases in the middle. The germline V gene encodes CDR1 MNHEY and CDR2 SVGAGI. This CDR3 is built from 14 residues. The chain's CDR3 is CASSYSREGYGYTF. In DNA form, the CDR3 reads TGTGCCAGCAGTTACTCGAGAGAGGGATATGGCTACACCTTC.

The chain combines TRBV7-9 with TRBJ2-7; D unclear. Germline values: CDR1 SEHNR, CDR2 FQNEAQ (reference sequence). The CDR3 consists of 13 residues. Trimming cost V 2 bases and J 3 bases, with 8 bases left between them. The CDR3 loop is CASSLLNNYEQYF. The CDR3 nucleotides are TGTGCCAGCAGCTTATTAAATAACTACGAGCAGTACTTC. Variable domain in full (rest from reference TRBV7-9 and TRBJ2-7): DTGVSQNPRHKITKRGQNVTFRCDPISEHNRLYWYRQTLGQGPEFLTYFQNEAQLEKSRLLSDRFSAERPKGSFSTLEIQRTEQGDSAMYLCASSLLNNYEQYFGPGTRLTVT.

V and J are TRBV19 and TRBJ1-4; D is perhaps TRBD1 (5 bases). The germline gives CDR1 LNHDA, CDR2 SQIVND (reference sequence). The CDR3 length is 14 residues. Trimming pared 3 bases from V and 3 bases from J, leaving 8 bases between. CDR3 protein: CASSIRAANEKLFF. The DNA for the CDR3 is TGTGCCAGTAGTATCAGGGCCGCTAATGAAAAACTGTTTTTT.

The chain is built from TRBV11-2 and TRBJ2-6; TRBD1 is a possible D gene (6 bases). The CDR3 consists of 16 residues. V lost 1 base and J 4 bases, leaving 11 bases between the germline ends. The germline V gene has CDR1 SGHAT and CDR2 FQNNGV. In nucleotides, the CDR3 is TGTGCCAGCAGCTTAGGAGGGGGTGGAGGGGCCAACGTCCTGACTTTC. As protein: CASSLGGGGGANVLTF.

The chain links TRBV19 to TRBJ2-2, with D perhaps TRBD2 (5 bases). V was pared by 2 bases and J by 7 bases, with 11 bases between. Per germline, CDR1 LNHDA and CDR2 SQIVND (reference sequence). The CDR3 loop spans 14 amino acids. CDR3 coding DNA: TGTGCCAGTAGTATATTGGAGGTCAGCGGGGAGCTGTTTTTT. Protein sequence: CASSILEVSGELFF.

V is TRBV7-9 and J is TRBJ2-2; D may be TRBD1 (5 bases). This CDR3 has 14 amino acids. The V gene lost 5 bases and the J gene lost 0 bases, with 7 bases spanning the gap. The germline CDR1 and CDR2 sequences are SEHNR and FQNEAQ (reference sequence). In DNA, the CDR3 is TGTGCCAGCAGCCCGACAGCGAACACCGGGGAGCTGTTTTTT. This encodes CASSPTANTGELFF. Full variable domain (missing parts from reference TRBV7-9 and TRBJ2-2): DTGVSQNPRHKITKRGQNVTFRCDPISEHNRLYWYRQTLGQGPEFLTYFQNEAQLEKSRLLSDRFSAERPKGSFSTLEIQRTEQGDSAMYLCASSPTANTGELFFGEGSRLTVL.

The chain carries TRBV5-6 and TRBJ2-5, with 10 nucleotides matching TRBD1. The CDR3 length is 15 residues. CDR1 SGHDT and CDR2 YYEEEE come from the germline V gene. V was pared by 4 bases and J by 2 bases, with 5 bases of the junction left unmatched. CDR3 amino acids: CASSLWTGGQETQYF. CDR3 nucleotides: TGTGCCAGCAGCCTCTGGACAGGGGGTCAAGAGACCCAGTACTTC.

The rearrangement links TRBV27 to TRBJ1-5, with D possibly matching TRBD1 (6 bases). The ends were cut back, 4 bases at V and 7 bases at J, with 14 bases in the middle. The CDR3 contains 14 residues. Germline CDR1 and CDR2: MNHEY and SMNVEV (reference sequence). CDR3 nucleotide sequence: TGTGCCAGCAGTTCAGGGGTGGCATCCCAGCCCCAGCATTTT. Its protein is CASSSGVASQPQHF.

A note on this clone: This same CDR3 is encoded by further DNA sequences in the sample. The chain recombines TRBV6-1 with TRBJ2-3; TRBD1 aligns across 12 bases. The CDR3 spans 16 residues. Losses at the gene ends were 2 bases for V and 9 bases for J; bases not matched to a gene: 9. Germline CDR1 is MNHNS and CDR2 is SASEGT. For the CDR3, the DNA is TGTGCCAGCAGTGAATGGGGACAGGGGGCGATGGGGACGCAGTATTTT. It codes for CASSEWGQGAMGTQYF.

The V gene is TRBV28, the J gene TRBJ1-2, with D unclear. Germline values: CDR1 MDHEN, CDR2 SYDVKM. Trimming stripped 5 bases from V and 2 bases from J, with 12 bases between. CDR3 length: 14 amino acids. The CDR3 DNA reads TGTGCCAGCAGTCCGGTCGGGGTGAACTATGGCTACACCTTC. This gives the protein CASSPVGVNYGYTF.

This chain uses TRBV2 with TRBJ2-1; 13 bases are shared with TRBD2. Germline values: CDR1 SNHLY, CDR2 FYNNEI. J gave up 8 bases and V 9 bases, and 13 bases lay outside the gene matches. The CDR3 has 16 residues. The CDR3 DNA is TGTGCCAGGACCACTAGCGGGGGGGCTATATACGATGAGCAGTTCTTC. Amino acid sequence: CARTTSGGAIYDEQFF.

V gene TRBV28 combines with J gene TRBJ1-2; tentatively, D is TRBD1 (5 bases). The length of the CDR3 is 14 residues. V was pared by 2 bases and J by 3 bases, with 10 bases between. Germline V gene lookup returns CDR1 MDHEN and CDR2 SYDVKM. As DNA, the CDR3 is TGTGCCAGCAGTTTACAGGGCCGGGACTATGGCTACACCTTC. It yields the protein CASSLQGRDYGYTF.

The CDR3 sequence: CASSEGGTDTDTQYF. In nucleotides, the CDR3 is TGTGCCAGCAGTGAAGGGGGGACAGACACAGATACGCAGTATTTT. This sequence joins TRBV6-1 and TRBJ2-3; 7 nucleotides agree with TRBD1. CDR1 is MNHNS, CDR2 SASEGT, per germline. Trimming removed 1 base from V and 2 bases from J; junction bases left unmatched: 3. The CDR3 contains 15 residues.

The CDR3 sequence is CASSLAALAGEETQYF. The DNA for the CDR3 is TGTGCCAGCAGCTTGGCAGCTCTAGCGGGGGAAGAGACCCAGTACTTC. The rearrangement uses TRBV5-6 and TRBJ2-5; 10 bases match TRBD2. The CDR3 is made up of 16 amino acids. Germline-derived CDR1 and CDR2 are SGHDT and YYEEEE. The V and J ends lost 0 bases and 3 bases, in that order; junction bases with no gene match: 5.

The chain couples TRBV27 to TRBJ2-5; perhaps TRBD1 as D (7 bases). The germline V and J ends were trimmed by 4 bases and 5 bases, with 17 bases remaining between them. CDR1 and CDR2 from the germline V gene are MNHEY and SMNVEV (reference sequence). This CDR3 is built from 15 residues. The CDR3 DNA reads TGTGCCAGCAGTTCGTTCACGACAGGGACTGAGACCCAGTACTTC. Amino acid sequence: CASSSFTTGTETQYF.